What follows are 22 T cell receptor beta chains derived from one specimen sequenced in a study of T cells in Graves' hyperthyroidism and ophthalmopathy. Researchers took RNA transcripts and amplified the TCR beta CDR3 regions from them. Initially, a first-round RT-PCR of the TCR CDR3 employed the HTBI primer set. A single record per CDR3 protein comes from TCRdb applying MiXCR to the multiplex PCR reads. The profile shows roughly 350,000 distinct CDR3 sequences, roughly 15% of them singletons. The material sequenced was blood. These receptors were taken from a woman between 40 and 55 years old with Graves' ophthalmopathy.

The chain has TRBV20-1 and TRBJ2-2; TRBD2 is a possible D gene (5 bases). V was cut by 6 bases and J by 4 bases, with 15 bases left in between. The CDR3 has 14 residues. Germline lookup yields CDR1 DFQATT and CDR2 SNEGSKA (reference sequence). The DNA for the CDR3 is TGCAGTGCCCCAGGAAGCGGAGCCACCGGGGAGCTGTTTTTT. Encoded protein: CSAPGSGATGELFF.

This clonotype occurred a few times. The V and J genes are TRBV19 and TRBJ2-3; the D gene is possibly TRBD1 (6 bases). Trimming took 7 bases from V and 1 from J, leaving 12 bases between them. This CDR3 is built from 14 residues. Per the germline V gene, CDR1 is LNHDA and CDR2 is SQIVND (reference sequence). CDR3 sequence: CASTQGIRTDTQYF. CDR3 in DNA: TGTGCCAGTACCCAGGGGATACGCACAGATACGCAGTATTTT. The full variable domain, its missing parts supplied by reference TRBV19 and TRBJ2-3, is DGGITQSPKYLFRKEGQNVTLSCEQNLNHDAMYWYRQDPGQGLRLIYYSQIVNDFQKGDIAEGYSVSREKKESFPLTVTSAQKNPTAFYLCASTQGIRTDTQYFGPGTRLTVL.

J is TRBJ1-2 and V is TRBV18; D is undetermined. The CDR3 consists of 16 residues. CDR1 and CDR2 (germline): KGHSH, LQKENI. Trimming took 3 bases from V and 4 from J, leaving 18 bases between them. CDR3 sequence reads: CASSPTLDLLPYGYTF. The CDR3 DNA is TGTGCCAGCTCACCGACACTGGACCTTCTTCCCTATGGCTACACCTTC.

This clonotype was seen repeatedly, ten times or more. The chain carries TRBV20-1 and TRBJ1-5; D not resolved. Germline assignment: CDR1 DFQATT and CDR2 SNEGSKA (reference sequence). The CDR3 contains 11 residues. Trimming took 7 bases from V and 4 from J, leaving 8 bases between them. The CDR3 loop reads CSVGKNQPQHF. The CDR3 nucleotides read TGCAGTGTAGGGAAAAATCAGCCCCAGCATTTT.

J is TRBJ1-4 and V is TRBV3-1; no definite D call. The CDR3 has 15 amino acids. Trimming pared 3 bases from V and 7 bases from J, leaving 15 bases between. Germline loops: CDR1 LGHDT, CDR2 YNNKEL (reference sequence). This CDR3 is CASSHGSGTTEKLFF. DNA of the CDR3: TGTGCCAGCAGCCATGGGAGCGGTACGACTGAAAAACTGTTTTTT. Supplemented by reference TRBV3-1 and TRBJ1-4, the full variable domain reads DTAVSQTPKYLVTQMGNDKSIKCEQNLGHDTMYWYKQDSKKFLKIMFSYNNKELIINETVPNRFSPKSPDKAHLNLHINSLELGDSAVYFCASSHGSGTTEKLFFGSGTQLSVL.

This clonotype was counted between two and nine times. V usage is TRBV24-1 and J usage is TRBJ2-1; TRBD1 might be the D (5 bases). The CDR3 spans 15 residues. The ends were cut back, 1 base at V and 5 bases at J, with 11 bases in the middle. Germline CDR1 is KGHDR and CDR2 is SFDVKD. The CDR3 DNA reads as TGTGCCACCAGTGATTTCAGGGTACCAAACAATGAGCAGTTCTTC. Its translation is CATSDFRVPNNEQFF.

This clonotype occurred many times. The chain couples TRBV7-9 to TRBJ2-3; maybe TRBD1 (5 bases). CDR3 length: 14 amino acids. V gave up 3 bases and J gave up 1 base, with 8 bases separating them. In germline, CDR1 is SEHNR, CDR2 FQNEAQ (reference sequence). The CDR3 nucleotides read TGTGCCAGCAGCTTCTCACAGGGCACAGATACGCAGTATTTT. Amino acid sequence: CASSFSQGTDTQYF.

There are many counts of this clonotype. The chain uses TRBV3-1 and TRBJ2-2, with D perhaps matching TRBD1 (6 bases). The V gene's germline CDR1 is LGHDT and CDR2 YNNKEL (reference sequence). V shed 5 bases and J shed 7 bases, with 8 bases lying between them. This CDR3 comprises 12 residues. CDR3: CASSAGDGELFF. The CDR3 nucleotides read TGTGCCAGCAGCGCAGGGGACGGGGAGCTGTTTTTT.

This clonotype was counted ten times or more. This chain joins TRBV20-1 and TRBJ2-5, with 8 bases matching TRBD1. This CDR3 is built from 15 residues. Germline lookup yields CDR1 DFQATT and CDR2 SNEGSKA (reference sequence). The V segment lost 1 base and the J segment 0 bases; nucleotides outside the gene matches: 4. CDR3 residues: CSARGDRGHQETQYF. In DNA, the CDR3 is TGCAGTGCTAGAGGTGACAGGGGCCACCAAGAGACCCAGTACTTC.

This clonotype was seen ten or more times. The chain recombines TRBV29-1 with TRBJ2-7; maybe TRBD2 (5 bases). The CDR3 spans 12 residues. Trimming removed 7 bases at V and 1 base at J, with 11 bases between. Per the germline V gene, CDR1 is SQVTM and CDR2 is ANQGSEA. CDR3 in DNA: TGCAGCGCTACGGACTCTTCCTACGAGCAGTACTTC. Its translation: CSATDSSYEQYF.

This clonotype was counted many times. V is TRBV9 and J is TRBJ2-1; D call uncertain. Trimming took off 0 bases at V and 1 base at J, with 8 bases between the two ends. The CDR3 has 15 residues. Looked up from germline, CDR1 is SGDLS and CDR2 is YYNGEE. CDR3 residues: CASSVGIGSYNEQFF. The CDR3 coding sequence is TGTGCCAGCAGCGTAGGTATAGGGTCCTACAATGAGCAGTTCTTC.

This clonotype was recorded at least ten times. The chain employs TRBV28 and TRBJ1-1; 8 positions match TRBD1. Germline CDR1 MDHEN, CDR2 SYDVKM. The CDR3 has 14 residues. The V gene end was trimmed by 4 bases and the J gene end by 4 bases; junction bases not matched to a gene: 5. Here the CDR3 reads CASSSTGEGTEAFF. As DNA, the CDR3 is TGTGCCAGCAGTTCGACAGGGGAAGGCACTGAAGCTTTCTTT.

Many counts were recorded for this clonotype. V and J are TRBV2 and TRBJ1-6; the match to TRBD1 covers 9 bases. Per germline, CDR1 SNHLY and CDR2 FYNNEI. The CDR3 covers 16 residues. The J segment lost 7 bases and the V segment lost 2 bases, leaving 6 bases of the junction unmatched. The CDR3 nucleotides are TGTGCCAGCAGTGAATTGAGACAGGGGGTGAATTCACCCCTCCACTTT. Amino acid sequence: CASSELRQGVNSPLHF.

This clonotype was picked up many times. This chain's CDR3 is CASSVQGAGNTIYF. The CDR3 DNA sequence: TGTGCCAGCAGCGTTCAGGGGGCTGGAAACACCATATATTTT. V gene TRBV9 combines with J gene TRBJ1-3; 7 nucleotides align to TRBD1. Germline CDR1 reads SGDLS; CDR2 reads YYNGEE. CDR3 length equals 14 residues. V dropped 2 bases and J dropped 2; count of bases not matched to a gene: 1.

This clonotype was seen many times. This chain joins TRBV12-3 or TRBV12-4 and TRBJ2-7; D might be TRBD2 (5 bases). The CDR3 is made up of 13 amino acids. V gave up 3 bases and J gave up 3 bases, with 9 bases separating them. CDR3 bases: TGTGCCAGCAGTTTTAGACTAAACTACGAGCAGTACTTC. It translates to CASSFRLNYEQYF.

This clonotype appeared many times. The rearrangement uses TRBV7-9 and TRBJ2-3; 11 bases match TRBD1. Germline-derived CDR1 and CDR2 are SEHNR and FQNEAQ (reference sequence). The CDR3 sequence is 15 residues long. V lost 7 bases and J lost 4; bases outside the gene matches: 7. CDR3 coding DNA: TGTGCCAGCACAAGAGGGACAGGGGGGCCAGATACGCAGTATTTT. Its protein is CASTRGTGGPDTQYF.

As regards this clonotype: A much larger clone differs from this one at a single base, so this may be a read error. This chain connects TRBV11-2 to TRBJ2-1; the D gene could be TRBD1 or TRBD2 (5 bases each). The CDR3 covers 18 residues. Germline CDR1 reads SGHAT; CDR2 reads FQNNGV. The DNA of the CDR3 is TGTGCCAGCAGCTCATTCCAAGGGACGATAGGTATATACAGTGAGCAGTTCTTC. Residues: CASSSFQGTIGIYSEQFF.

As concerns this clonotype: A read error may be the cause here, since a much bigger clone is one base away. The genes are TRBV10-3 and TRBJ1-2, with TRBD1 matching over 10 bases. Germline CDR1 is ENHRY and CDR2 is SYGVKD. This CDR3 comprises 14 residues. CDR3 DNA: TGTGCCATCAGAGCCGGGACAGGGGACTATGACTACACCTTC. This sequence encodes CAIRAGTGDYDYTF.

This clonotype was seen at least ten times. This chain connects TRBV9 to TRBJ2-7; 10 bases line up with TRBD2. The germline CDR1 and CDR2 sequences are SGDLS and YYNGEE. V was clipped by 4 bases and J by 4 bases; unmatched bases: 5. The CDR3 runs to 14 residues. CDR3: CASSLAGERYEQYF. DNA of the CDR3: TGTGCCAGCAGCCTAGCGGGAGAACGGTACGAGCAGTACTTC. Full variable domain (remainder filled in from reference TRBV9 and TRBJ2-7): DSGVTQTPKHLITATGQRVTLRCSPRSGDLSVYWYQQSLDQGLQFLIQYYNGEERAKGNILERFSAQQFPDLHSELNLSSLELGDSALYFCASSLAGERYEQYFGPGTRLTVT.

The chain links TRBV7-2 to TRBJ2-2; D possibly corresponds to TRBD2 (5 bases). The CDR3 runs 16 residues. Germline CDR1 is SGHTA and CDR2 is FQGNSA. Trimming removed 3 bases at V and 6 bases at J, with 17 bases between. The CDR3 DNA reads TGTGCCAGCAGCTTCCTGCCCCCTAGCTCCGCCGGGGAGCTGTTTTTT. Translated, it gives CASSFLPPSSAGELFF.

This clonotype was seen more than once but under ten times. V gene TRBV12-3 or TRBV12-4 combines with J gene TRBJ2-2; 12 bases align to TRBD2. J gave up 1 base and V 5 bases, and 5 bases lay outside the gene matches. The length of the CDR3 is 17 residues. CDR3 nucleotides: TGTGCCAGCAGTAGGCTAGCGGGGGGGCGGAACACCGGGGAGCTGTTTTTT. This translates into CASSRLAGGRNTGELFF.

This clonotype has more than one count but fewer than ten. This chain links TRBV4-1 with TRBJ2-1; 7 positions match TRBD2. CDR3 size: 15 residues. Per the germline V gene, CDR1 is MGHRA and CDR2 is YSYEKL. Trimming removed 9 bases from V and 4 bases from J; junction bases left unmatched: 12. Here the CDR3 reads CASETLAEGYNEQFF. DNA for the CDR3: TGCGCCAGTGAAACTCTAGCGGAGGGATACAATGAGCAGTTCTTC.